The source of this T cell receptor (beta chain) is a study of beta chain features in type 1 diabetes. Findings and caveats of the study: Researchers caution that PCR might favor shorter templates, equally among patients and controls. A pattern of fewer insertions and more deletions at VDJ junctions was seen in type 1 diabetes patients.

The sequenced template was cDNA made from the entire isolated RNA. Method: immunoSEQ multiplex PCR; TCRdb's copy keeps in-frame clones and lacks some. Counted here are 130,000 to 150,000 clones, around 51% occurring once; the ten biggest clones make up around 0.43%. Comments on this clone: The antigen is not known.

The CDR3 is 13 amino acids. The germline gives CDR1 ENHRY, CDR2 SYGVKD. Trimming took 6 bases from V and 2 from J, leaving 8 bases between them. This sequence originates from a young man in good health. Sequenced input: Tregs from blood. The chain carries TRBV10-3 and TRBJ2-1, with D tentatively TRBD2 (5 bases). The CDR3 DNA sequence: TGTGCCATCAGAAAGGGAGCCTACAATGAGCAGTTCTTC. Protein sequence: CAIRKGAYNEQFF.